The rows below give T cell receptor beta chains drawn from one sample of a study of OX40 agonist ivuxolimab in advanced cancers. Some clones are missing from TCRdb's copy, which holds only in-frame ones; the method was immunoSEQ multiplex PCR. The repertoire consists of around 58,000 clones, with 84% occurring once and the leading ten covering around 30%. The sample was CD4+ or CD8+ T cells sorted from blood, taken in a trial of the OX40 agonist ivuxolimab. These receptors all come from an adult with an advanced solid tumor such as melanoma, head and neck, liver or kidney cancer. CDR3s include the opening cysteine and the closing phenylalanine or tryptophan. The order of the fields is D gene, clone size, J gene, V gene, CDR3 DNA, CDR3 protein. D genes are given only for firm matches. Clone size is not always given. Where it is, it says once, few, many or a class for expanded clones.

D: .; size: .; J: TRBJ1-1; V: TRBV19; DNA: TGTGCCAGTAGTATCGAGGTGAACACTGAAGCTTTCTTT; CDR3: CASSIEVNTEAFF
D: TRBD2; size: .; J: TRBJ2-3; V: TRBV19; DNA: TGTGCCAGTAGTCCCTCCAGGCCGGGACTAGCGGGAGAAGATACGCAGTATTTT; CDR3: CASSPSRPGLAGEDTQYF
D: .; size: once; J: TRBJ1-5; V: TRBV30; DNA: TGTGCCTGGAACACCGGGACAAGGTATCAGCCCCAGCATTTT; CDR3: CAWNTGTRYQPQHF
D: TRBD2; size: .; J: TRBJ2-5; V: TRBV15; DNA: TGTGCCACCAGCAGAGATCGGGGGGAAAGGGAGACCCAGTACTTC; CDR3: CATSRDRGERETQYF
D: .; size: .; J: TRBJ1-1; V: TRBV5-1; DNA: TGCGCCAGCAGGGACCAAGGAAACACTGAAGCTTTCTTT; CDR3: CASRDQGNTEAFF
D: .; size: many; J: TRBJ1-2; V: TRBV7-9; DNA: TGTGCCAGCAGAGGGACCGGGGACCGCTATGGCTACACCTTC; CDR3: CASRGTGDRYGYTF
D: TRBD1; size: .; J: TRBJ1-5; V: TRBV2; DNA: TGTGCCAGCAGGGGACAGGCCAATCAGCCCCAGCATTTT; CDR3: CASRGQANQPQHF
D: .; size: .; J: TRBJ1-2; V: TRBV19; DNA: TGTGCCAGTAGTAGGTTAGCCCTGTCTGACTATGGCTACACCTTC; CDR3: CASSRLALSDYGYTF
D: TRBD1; size: .; J: TRBJ1-2; V: TRBV18; DNA: TGTGCCAGCTCCCCCGGGACAGGTTGGGGCGGCTACACCTTC; CDR3: CASSPGTGWGGYTF
D: TRBD1; size: .; J: TRBJ1-2; V: TRBV6-1; DNA: TGTGCCAGCAGTGTTGACAGGGGGGACTATGGCTACACCTTC; CDR3: CASSVDRGDYGYTF
D: .; size: .; J: TRBJ1-2; V: TRBV11-3; DNA: TGTGCCAGCAGCTTAGCTAGGAACAGGGCCTATGGCTACACCTTC; CDR3: CASSLARNRAYGYTF
D: .; size: few; J: TRBJ1-1; V: TRBV6-1; DNA: TGTGCCAGCAGTGAAGCTCGAGTCACTGAAGCTTTCTTT; CDR3: CASSEARVTEAFF
D: .; size: .; J: TRBJ1-1; V: TRBV27; DNA: TGTGCCAGCAGTTTATCCCGCATCGTACCTGATGAAGCTTTCTTT; CDR3: CASSLSRIVPDEAFF
D: .; size: .; J: TRBJ1-6; V: TRBV15; DNA: TGTGCCACCAGCAGAGATAGGGATGTTGGGCCCCTCCACTTT; CDR3: CATSRDRDVGPLHF
D: .; size: .; J: TRBJ1-1; V: TRBV7-9; DNA: TGTGCCAGCAGCTTACGTCTGAGGGACGGCACTGAAGCTTTCTTT; CDR3: CASSLRLRDGTEAFF
D: .; size: .; J: TRBJ1-1; V: TRBV28; DNA: TGTGCCAGCAGTCCCCTCGGTACGGGGTTCTCCACTGAAGCTTTCTTT; CDR3: CASSPLGTGFSTEAFF
D: .; size: .; J: TRBJ1-2; V: TRBV4-2; DNA: TGTGCCAGCAGCCAAGATGAGATCGGTCTCGGCTATGGCTACACCTTC; CDR3: CASSQDEIGLGYGYTF
D: .; size: .; J: TRBJ2-1; V: TRBV15; DNA: TGTGCCACCAGCAGAGGAAAGGGGCTAGAACTATTTAGGGAGTTCTTC; CDR3: CATSRGKGLELFREFF
D: .; size: few; J: TRBJ1-5; V: TRBV2; DNA: TGTGCCAGCAGTTACACTCCCGGGGGACAGCCCCAGCATTTT; CDR3: CASSYTPGGQPQHF
D: .; size: once; J: TRBJ1-1; V: TRBV27; DNA: TGTGCCAGCAGTTTAGGGACCGCTCCACCCTCTGAAGCTTTCTTT; CDR3: CASSLGTAPPSEAFF
D: TRBD2; size: .; J: TRBJ2-1; V: TRBV4-3; DNA: TGCGCCAGCAGCCAAGATTTTGGAGTTCTAGCGGGGGCCTTAAATGAGCAGTTCTTC; CDR3: CASSQDFGVLAGALNEQFF
D: TRBD2; size: .; J: TRBJ2-3; V: TRBV30; DNA: TGTGCCTTCCGGGACTACCCGACAGATACGCAGTATTTT; CDR3: CAFRDYPTDTQYF
D: .; size: .; J: TRBJ2-6; V: TRBV7-8; DNA: TGTGCCAGCAGCCTGACATTGCCGTGGGGCCACGTCCTGACTTTC; CDR3: CASSLTLPWGHVLTF
D: .; size: .; J: TRBJ2-5; V: TRBV5-4; DNA: TGTGCCAGCAGCTTGAAAGAGACCCAGTACTTC; CDR3: CASSLKETQYF
D: .; size: once; J: TRBJ2-3; V: TRBV5-4; DNA: TGTGCCAGCAGCCCCAGGGGGAGGGCCGGTCGCGCAGATACGCAGTATTTT; CDR3: CASSPRGRAGRADTQYF
D: .; size: .; J: TRBJ2-2; V: TRBV6-7; DNA: TGTGCCAGCAGTAACACAGGGATTTACACCGGGGAGCTGTTTTTT; CDR3: CASSNTGIYTGELFF
D: TRBD2; size: .; J: TRBJ2-7; V: TRBV2; DNA: TGTGCCAGTGGGACTAGCGGCTCCTACGAGCAGTACTTC; CDR3: CASGTSGSYEQYF
D: TRBD1; size: .; J: TRBJ2-3; V: TRBV10-3; DNA: TGTGCCATCAGGCGGGACAGGGGTCGCACAGATACGCAGTATTTT; CDR3: CAIRRDRGRTDTQYF
D: TRBD1; size: .; J: TRBJ2-7; V: TRBV5-1; DNA: TGCGCCAGCAGCTTGGCAGGGCCAGGGGGATCCTACGAGCAGTACTTC; CDR3: CASSLAGPGGSYEQYF
D: TRBD2; size: .; J: TRBJ2-5; V: TRBV7-6; DNA: TGTGCCAGCAGCCATCCGTGGACTAGCGGGGGCCGCTACCAAGAGACCCAGTACTTC; CDR3: CASSHPWTSGGRYQETQYF
D: .; size: few; J: TRBJ2-3; V: TRBV6-4; DNA: TGTGCCAGCAGTTTGGACATTAGCACAGATACGCAGTATTTT; CDR3: CASSLDISTDTQYF
D: .; size: .; J: TRBJ2-7; V: TRBV29-1; DNA: TGCAGCGTACAGGGCACTACCTACGAGCAGTACTTC; CDR3: CSVQGTTYEQYF
D: TRBD2; size: .; J: TRBJ2-7; V: TRBV9; DNA: TGTGCCAGCACCCCATCCCCAGCGGGGGCGACCTACGAGCAGTACTTC; CDR3: CASTPSPAGATYEQYF
D: .; size: once; J: TRBJ2-3; V: TRBV5-5; DNA: TGTGCCAGCAGCTTGTATGGGGGGGCCACAGATACGCAGTATTTT; CDR3: CASSLYGGATDTQYF
D: TRBD1; size: .; J: TRBJ1-6; V: TRBV28; DNA: TGTGCCAGCAGTGTTCCAGGGGGCAATAATTCACCCCTCCACTTT; CDR3: CASSVPGGNNSPLHF
D: .; size: .; J: TRBJ2-3; V: TRBV2; DNA: TGTGCCAGCAGTGAAATGGGGGAGGAAGATACGCAGTATTTT; CDR3: CASSEMGEEDTQYF
D: .; size: .; J: TRBJ2-7; V: TRBV6-1; DNA: TGTGCCAGCAGCCGAGGCTACGAGCAGTACTTC; CDR3: CASSRGYEQYF
D: .; size: .; J: TRBJ2-2; V: TRBV7-9; DNA: TGTGCCAGCAGGACGGGGGCCGGGGAGCTGTTTTTT; CDR3: CASRTGAGELFF
D: .; size: .; J: TRBJ2-7; V: TRBV7-9; DNA: TGTGCCAGCAGCTTAGGACGTGCAACCTACGAGCAGTACTTC; CDR3: CASSLGRATYEQYF
D: .; size: .; J: TRBJ2-5; V: TRBV9; DNA: TGTGCCAGCAGCCCCCTAGGGTTTCTCGGGGAGACCCAGTACTTC; CDR3: CASSPLGFLGETQYF
D: .; size: .; J: TRBJ2-7; V: TRBV4-2; DNA: TGTGCCAGCAGCCTGGACATTGACTACGAGCAGTACTTC; CDR3: CASSLDIDYEQYF